Listed below are T cell receptor beta chains from one sample, sequenced in a study of blood T cell repertoires in COVID-19. Assay: immunoSEQ multiplex PCR; the TCRdb copy retains only in-frame clones and omits some. Among approximately 310,000 clones listed, 87% were seen once. The sample taken for sequencing was peripheral blood. The receptors originated from a woman aged 45-65 years who had recovered from COVID-19. CDR3s include the opening cysteine and the closing phenylalanine or tryptophan. D genes are given only for firm matches. Some rows mark clone size as missing; the rest say once, few, many or name a class of expanded clone.

>-|TRBJ2-5|15|TRBD1|TRBV5-1
CASSSSPGGQETQYF
TGCGCCAGCAGCTCCTCTCCAGGGGGCCAAGAGACCCAGTACTTC
>-|TRBJ1-5|14|-|TRBV6-5
CASSYQGTHQPQHF
TGTGCCAGCAGTTACCAGGGGACACATCAGCCCCAGCATTTT
>-|TRBJ2-2|15|-|TRBV25-1
CASSRVRANTGELFF
TGTGCCAGCAGTAGGGTCAGGGCGAACACCGGGGAGCTGTTTTTT
>-|TRBJ2-7|13|-|TRBV6-5
CASSLEGGYEQYF
TGTGCCAGCAGTCTCGAGGGAGGTTACGAGCAGTACTTC
>once|TRBJ2-1|15|-|TRBV6-2/TRBV6-3
CASSYSLLDFYEQFF
TGTGCCAGCAGTTACTCCCTCCTAGACTTCTATGAGCAGTTCTTC
>-|TRBJ1-5|15|-|TRBV28
CASSLGGDSNQPQHF
TGTGCCAGCAGCCTAGGGGGGGATAGCAATCAGCCCCAGCATTTT
>-|TRBJ2-6|18|TRBD2|TRBV4-3
CASSQELAGGSGANVLTF
TGCGCCAGCAGCCAAGAGCTAGCGGGAGGCTCTGGGGCCAACGTCCTGACTTTC
>-|TRBJ2-6|15|TRBD1|TRBV5-1
CASSAGGSGANVLTF
TGCGCCAGCAGCGCAGGGGGCTCTGGGGCCAACGTCCTGACTTTC
>few|TRBJ1-3|17|TRBD1|TRBV5-1
CASSLAGGRGTGNTIYF
TGCGCCAGCAGCTTGGCCGGGGGCAGGGGGACTGGAAACACCATATATTTT
>once|TRBJ2-1|14|TRBD2|TRBV30
CAWGAGGSYNEQFF
TGTGCCTGGGGAGCGGGGGGGTCCTACAATGAGCAGTTCTTC
>few|TRBJ2-1|15|TRBD1|TRBV5-4
CASSLVRGQNNEQFF
TGTGCCAGCAGCTTGGTCAGGGGACAGAACAATGAGCAGTTCTTC
>-|TRBJ1-2|17|TRBD1|TRBV28
CASSPTTWTGGLYGYTF
TGTGCCAGCAGTCCTACCACCTGGACAGGGGGCCTCTATGGCTACACCTTC
>-|TRBJ1-5|14|-|TRBV30
CAWKRTGNNQPQHF
TGTGCCTGGAAGAGAACAGGCAACAATCAGCCCCAGCATTTT
>-|TRBJ1-4|15|TRBD1|TRBV28
CASRSGQGAWEKLFF
TGTGCCAGCAGGTCGGGACAGGGCGCTTGGGAAAAACTGTTTTTT
>-|TRBJ1-2|13|-|TRBV6-1
CASSEQANYGYTF
TGTGCCAGCAGTGAACAGGCGAACTATGGCTACACCTTC
>-|TRBJ1-2|15|TRBD1|TRBV5-5
CASSLSRTGAGGYTF
TGTGCCAGCAGCTTATCTCGAACAGGGGCGGGAGGCTACACCTTC
>-|TRBJ2-5|11|-|TRBV29-1
CSVARDETQYF
TGCAGCGTTGCCCGGGATGAGACCCAGTACTTC
>once|TRBJ1-2|15|-|TRBV7-8
CASSARIAEYYGYTF
TGTGCCAGCAGCGCCCGGATCGCGGAATACTATGGCTACACCTTC
>-|TRBJ1-1|12|-|TRBV12-3/TRBV12-4
CASSFSREGAFF
TGTGCCAGCAGTTTTTCCAGGGAGGGAGCTTTCTTT
>-|TRBJ1-5|13|-|TRBV7-2
CASSPRKNQPQHF
TGTGCCAGCAGCCCTAGGAAGAATCAGCCCCAGCATTTT
>-|TRBJ1-3|14|-|TRBV30
CAWKTGGAGNTIYF
TGTGCCTGGAAAACGGGGGGCGCCGGAAACACCATATATTTT
>-|TRBJ1-5|16|TRBD1|TRBV28
CASSLRTGSRNQPQHF
TGTGCCAGCAGTCTCCGGACAGGGTCGCGCAATCAGCCCCAGCATTTT
>-|TRBJ2-5|14|-|TRBV5-1
CASSPRSGQETQYF
TGCGCCAGCAGCCCCCGGAGCGGACAAGAGACCCAGTACTTC
>-|TRBJ1-3|16|TRBD1|TRBV28
CASRRPGTDSGNTIYF
TGTGCCAGCAGACGCCCCGGGACAGACTCTGGAAACACCATATATTTT
>-|TRBJ2-7|16|TRBD2|TRBV19
CASSISRGGSAYEQYF
TGTGCCAGTAGTATCTCGCGGGGGGGATCGGCCTACGAGCAGTACTTC
>-|TRBJ2-5|15|TRBD2|TRBV14
CASSLPGLAVSAQYF
TGTGCCAGCAGCCTGCCGGGACTAGCGGTATCGGCCCAGTACTTC
>-|TRBJ1-5|16|-|TRBV10-1
CASSSGGGYSNQPQHF
TGCGCCAGCAGCAGCGGGGGAGGCTATAGCAATCAGCCCCAGCATTTT
>few|TRBJ2-3|15|TRBD2|TRBV30
CAWNRLAGATDTQYF
TGTGCCTGGAACCGACTAGCGGGGGCCACAGATACGCAGTATTTT
>-|TRBJ1-6|15|-|TRBV9
CASSVAALYNSPLHF
TGTGCCAGCAGCGTGGCAGCGCTATATAATTCACCCCTCCACTTT
>few|TRBJ2-7|14|TRBD1|TRBV28
CASRRQGASYEQYF
TGTGCCAGCAGGCGACAGGGGGCGTCCTACGAGCAGTACTTC
>-|TRBJ1-6|16|-|TRBV19
CASSLTPSSYNSPLHF
TGTGCCAGTAGTCTTACTCCGAGCTCCTATAATTCACCCCTCCACTTT
>-|TRBJ2-7|14|-|TRBV11-2
CASSLVGGSYEQYF
TGTGCCAGCAGCTTAGTCGGCGGCTCCTACGAGCAGTACTTC
>-|TRBJ2-3|13|-|TRBV4-1
CASSQGGGDTQYF
TGCGCCAGCAGCCAAGGGGGAGGTGATACGCAGTATTTT
>-|TRBJ2-3|15|TRBD2|TRBV6-5
CASTHRLASTDTQYF
TGTGCCAGCACCCACAGACTAGCTAGCACAGATACGCAGTATTTT
>-|TRBJ2-5|16|-|TRBV24-1
CATSDSSTSAKETQYF
TGTGCCACCAGTGATTCCAGTACTTCAGCGAAAGAGACCCAGTACTTC
>-|TRBJ1-5|17|TRBD1|TRBV4-1
CASSQGRGQARGQPQHF
TGCGCCAGCAGCCAAGGGAGGGGACAGGCGCGCGGGCAGCCCCAGCATTTT
>once|TRBJ2-5|15|-|TRBV5-4
CASSVDRPPAGTQYF
TGTGCCAGCAGCGTCGACAGGCCCCCGGCCGGCACCCAGTACTTC
>-|TRBJ2-3|14|TRBD1|TRBV4-1
CASSQHRGADTQYF
TGCGCCAGCAGCCAGCACAGGGGGGCAGATACGCAGTATTTT
>-|TRBJ2-3|15|TRBD1|TRBV4-1
CASRHGTDSTDTQYF
TGCGCCAGCAGGCACGGGACAGATAGTACAGATACGCAGTATTTT
>-|TRBJ2-7|16|TRBD1|TRBV27
CASSRGWGQGSYEQYF
TGTGCCAGCAGCAGGGGGTGGGGACAGGGCTCCTACGAGCAGTACTTC
>-|TRBJ2-1|15|TRBD2|TRBV30
CAWSSTSGRWNEQFF
TGTGCCTGGAGTTCGACTAGCGGGAGATGGAATGAGCAGTTCTTC
>once|TRBJ2-7|16|-|TRBV18
CASSPPGASSSYEQYF
TGTGCCAGCTCACCTCCTGGGGCCAGTAGCTCCTACGAGCAGTACTTC
>-|TRBJ1-2|14|-|TRBV5-1
CASSFGQVEGGYTF
TGCGCCAGCAGCTTCGGGCAGGTAGAGGGTGGCTACACCTTC
>-|TRBJ1-2|13|TRBD1|TRBV29-1
CSVIRGLDYGYTF
TGCAGCGTTATCAGGGGGCTCGACTATGGCTACACCTTC
>-|TRBJ1-2|15|-|TRBV10-3
CAISESSGSLRGYTF
TGTGCCATCAGTGAGTCTTCGGGAAGTCTTAGAGGCTACACCTTC
>-|TRBJ1-5|15|-|TRBV6-5
CASSRAGDSNQPQHF
TGTGCCAGCAGCAGGGCCGGAGATAGCAATCAGCCCCAGCATTTT